This T cell receptor (beta chain) is drawn from a study of monozygotic twins with inflammatory bowel disease. Germline values: CDR1 SGHNT, CDR2 YYREEE (reference sequence). This CDR3 spans 15 amino acids. Samples each yielded cDNA through eight separate reactions. TCRalpha and TCRbeta cDNA went through nested PCRs of approximately 16 and 10 cycles, two in total. TCRdb re-called the 5' RACE reads; every CDR3 protein appears as one record, without DNA. The sample shows 350,000 to 500,000 distinct CDR3 sequences, and 2.4% sits with its ten largest clones. V usage is TRBV5-4 and J usage is TRBJ1-1; as DNA is missing, the TRBD1 call by TCRdb cannot be tested. Sequenced: blood. The source is a human donor with ulcerative colitis or Crohn's disease, or a healthy co-twin of an affected twin (not recorded which). The CDR3: CASSSGGGGNTEAFF.